A single TCR beta chain is shown here with its context. Germline CDR1 reads MDHEN; CDR2 reads SYDVKM. CDR3 size: 15 residues. V gave up 3 bases and J gave up 3 bases, with 13 bases separating them. The data are from a study of ipilimumab plus nivolumab after autologous stem cell transplantation. Assay used: immunoSEQ multiplex PCR; TCRdb lists only in-frame clones, some missing. The repertoire holds roughly 17,000 clones, with 70% to 85% as singletons. Sequenced material: PBMCs, taken in a trial of ipilimumab plus nivolumab as post-transplant consolidation. This TCR derives from a male donor with diffuse large B-cell lymphoma. The rearrangement links TRBV28 to TRBJ2-3; D is possibly TRBD1 (6 bases). CDR3 sequence: CASSFFDRLTDTQYF. For the CDR3, the DNA is TGTGCCAGCAGTTTCTTCGACAGGTTAACAGATACGCAGTATTTT.